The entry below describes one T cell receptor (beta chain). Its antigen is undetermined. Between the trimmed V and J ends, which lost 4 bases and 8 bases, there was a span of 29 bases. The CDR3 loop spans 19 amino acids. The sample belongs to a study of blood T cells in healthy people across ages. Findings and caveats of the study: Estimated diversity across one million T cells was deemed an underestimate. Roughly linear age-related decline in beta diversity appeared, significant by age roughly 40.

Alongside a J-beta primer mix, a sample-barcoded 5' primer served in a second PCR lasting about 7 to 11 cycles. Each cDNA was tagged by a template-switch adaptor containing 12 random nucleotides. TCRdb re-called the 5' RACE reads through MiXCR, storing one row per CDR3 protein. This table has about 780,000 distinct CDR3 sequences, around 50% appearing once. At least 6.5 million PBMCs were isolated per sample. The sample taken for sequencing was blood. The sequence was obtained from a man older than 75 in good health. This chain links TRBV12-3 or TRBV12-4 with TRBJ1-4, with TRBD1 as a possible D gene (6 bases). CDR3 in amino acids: CASSSPFARSRSQGEKLFF. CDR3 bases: TGTGCCAGCAGTTCTCCCTTCGCGCGATCGAGATCGCAGGGGGAAAAACTGTTTTTT.